The present TCR beta chain was sequenced within a study of response to subunit inactivated influenza vaccine. Regarding the study as a whole: Authors suggested that a seasonal influenza vaccination recruits few new T cells each time.

TCRdb analysed the RT-PCR reads with MiXCR anew, one entry per CDR3 protein. This sample carries 500,000 or so distinct CDR3 sequences, approximately 10% of them seen once, and the ten largest clones take approximately 12%. Comment on this clonotype: Its antigen is unknown.

Germline V lookup: CDR1 MGHRA, CDR2 YSYEKL. CDR3 size: 18 residues. Trimming pared 4 bases from V and 3 bases from J, leaving 24 bases between. The chain links TRBV4-1 to TRBJ2-5; no clear D. The specimen was PBMCs from blood, collected more than 35 days after vaccination. The receptor's source is a man between 45 and 60 years old who received an inactivated influenza vaccine. The CDR3 sequence is CASSRQIPPATGEETQYF. Here the CDR3 DNA reads TGCGCCAGCAGCCGACAAATTCCCCCAGCGACTGGGGAAGAGACCCAGTACTTC.